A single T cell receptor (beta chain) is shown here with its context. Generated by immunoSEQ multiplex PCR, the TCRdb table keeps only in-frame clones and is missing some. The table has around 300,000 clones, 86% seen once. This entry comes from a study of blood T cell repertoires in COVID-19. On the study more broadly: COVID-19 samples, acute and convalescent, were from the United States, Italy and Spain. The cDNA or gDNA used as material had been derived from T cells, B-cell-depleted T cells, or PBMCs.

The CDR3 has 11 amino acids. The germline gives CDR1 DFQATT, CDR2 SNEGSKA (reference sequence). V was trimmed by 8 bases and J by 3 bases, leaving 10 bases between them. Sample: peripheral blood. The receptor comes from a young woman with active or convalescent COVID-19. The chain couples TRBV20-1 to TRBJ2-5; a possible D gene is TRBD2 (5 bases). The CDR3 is CSHSGEETQYF. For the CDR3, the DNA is TGCAGTCACTCCGGGGAAGAGACCCAGTACTTC.